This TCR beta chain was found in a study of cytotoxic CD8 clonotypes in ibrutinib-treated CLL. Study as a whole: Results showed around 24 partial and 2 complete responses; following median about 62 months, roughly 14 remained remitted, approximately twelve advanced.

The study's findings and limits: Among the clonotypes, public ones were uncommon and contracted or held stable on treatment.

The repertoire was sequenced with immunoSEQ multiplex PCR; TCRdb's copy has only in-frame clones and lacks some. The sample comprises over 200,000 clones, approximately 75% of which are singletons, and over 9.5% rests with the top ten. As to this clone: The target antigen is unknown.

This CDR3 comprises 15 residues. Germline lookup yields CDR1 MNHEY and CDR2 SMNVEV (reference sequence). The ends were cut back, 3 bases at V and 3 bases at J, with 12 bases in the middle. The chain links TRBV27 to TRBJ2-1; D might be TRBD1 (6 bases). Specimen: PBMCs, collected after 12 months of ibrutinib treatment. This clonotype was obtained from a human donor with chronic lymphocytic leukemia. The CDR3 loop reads CASSFSGTLYNEQFF. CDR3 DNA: TGTGCCAGCAGTTTCTCCGGGACACTCTACAATGAGCAGTTCTTC.